This entry features one TCR beta chain sequence. The antigen remains undetermined. The repertoire was sequenced with immunoSEQ multiplex PCR; TCRdb's copy has only in-frame clones and lacks some. Among roughly 9,300 clones listed, approximately 87% were seen once. The sample originates from a study of T cell clonotyping in hematopoietic cell transplantation. General observations from the study: Without cell sorting, CD4 versus CD8 contributions remain unresolved. Pathologically expanded recipient clonotypes increased progressively from day 30 to day 180 as diversity fell.

V was clipped by 6 bases and J by 4 bases, with 10 bases between them. Germline V CDR1 and CDR2: SNHLY, FYNNEI. This CDR3 is built from 14 residues. The receptor was isolated from a human patient who had an allogeneic stem cell transplant, so the T cells may come from the graft donor. The donor label of this sample is uncertain. Some clones in this sample may be carry-over from other donors' samples. This sample comprised PBMCs, obtained 180 days after allogeneic stem cell transplant. The chain employs TRBV2 and TRBJ1-6; TRBD1 is a possible D gene (6 bases). The CDR3 loop reads CASRIRGYNSPLHF. As DNA, the CDR3 is TGTGCCAGCAGAATCAGGGGATATAATTCACCCCTCCACTTT.